These 30 T cell receptor beta chains were all obtained from the same sample, sequenced in a study of T cell repertoires in cytomegalovirus infection. TCRdb used MiXCR to reprocess the reads, holding one entry per CDR3 protein. The sample lists 20,000 to 30,000 distinct CDR3 sequences; under 25% were seen once. Their cognate antigens are unknown. The sequencing used CD8+ T cells from cultured PBMCs, collected from culture after CMV antigen stimulation. Receptor source: a human donor in good health (CMV status not recorded). Some clones in this sample may be carry-over from other donors' samples.

The J gene is TRBJ2-3, the V gene TRBV4-1; no clear D. Germline CDR1 MGHRA, CDR2 YSYEKL. The CDR3 extends over 14 amino acids. Trimming pared 3 bases from V and 4 bases from J, leaving 11 bases between. The CDR3 DNA reads as TGCGCCAGCAGCCACCTGACCGATCCAGATACGCAGTATTTT. It translates to CASSHLTDPDTQYF.

This clonotype came up a few times. V usage is TRBV5-1 and J usage is TRBJ1-1; tentative D call: TRBD1 (6 bases). V shed 0 bases and J shed 8 bases, with 11 bases lying between them. The CDR3 runs 13 residues. CDR1 and CDR2 (germline): SGHRS, YFSETQ. The CDR3 protein is CASSLAVGTEAFF. CDR3 nucleotide sequence: TGCGCCAGCAGCTTGGCCGTTGGGACAGAAGCTTTCTTT.

At least ten counts were recorded for this clonotype. V is TRBV11-3 and J is TRBJ2-5; 7 nucleotides agree with TRBD2. The V gene end was trimmed by 5 bases and the J gene end by 5 bases; junction bases not matched to a gene: 11. The CDR3 is 15 residues long. Germline CDR1 SGHNT, CDR2 YENEEA. The CDR3: CASSPQRGGMETQYF. For the CDR3, the DNA is TGTGCCAGCAGCCCTCAACGGGGAGGGATGGAGACCCAGTACTTC.

Points on this clonotype: It may be a read error: a sequence one base away is much more abundant. V usage is TRBV6-8 and J usage is TRBJ1-1; 7 positions match TRBD1. Germline V gene data show CDR1 as MNHGY and CDR2 as SAAAGT. The CDR3 is made up of 15 amino acids. The CDR3 nucleotides read TGTGCCAGCAGTTACTCGCGGCAGGGGGACACTGTAGCTTTCTTT. As protein: CASSYSRQGDTVAFF.

This chain uses TRBV5-6 with TRBJ2-3; D remains unclear. The CDR3 loop spans 15 amino acids. V gave up 0 bases and J gave up 5 bases, with 13 bases separating them. CDR1 and CDR2 (germline): SGHDT, YYEEEE. CDR3 sequence (DNA): TGTGCCAGCAGCTTGGCCAAAAGGCCCGAAGATACGCAGTATTTT. Its protein product is CASSLAKRPEDTQYF.

The genes are TRBV6-2 or TRBV6-3 and TRBJ1-1; D remains unclear. V shed 0 bases and J shed 4 bases, with 9 bases lying between them. CDR1 MNHEY and CDR2 SVGEGT come from the germline V gene. The CDR3 spans 14 residues. Here the CDR3 DNA reads TGTGCCAGCAGTTACTCGCAGCTGAGCACTGAAGCTTTCTTT. Its translation: CASSYSQLSTEAFF.

In this sample, this clonotype turned up a few times. The chain uses TRBV11-2 and TRBJ1-1, with D hard to call. Per the germline V gene, CDR1 is SGHAT and CDR2 is FQNNGV. V was trimmed by 3 bases and J by 1 base, leaving 6 bases between them. The CDR3 loop spans 13 amino acids. The CDR3 loop is CASSFGRNTEAFF. CDR3 sequence (DNA): TGTGCCAGCAGCTTCGGGAGGAACACTGAAGCTTTCTTT.

This chain links TRBV10-3 with TRBJ2-3; TRBD1 aligns across 12 bases. After removal of 10 bases from V and 3 bases from J, the junction contained 5 bases not matched to a gene. There are 14 residues in the CDR3. Germline V CDR1 and CDR2: ENHRY, SYGVKD. Here the CDR3 reads CATGQGASTDTQYF. The CDR3, as DNA: TGTGCCACGGGACAGGGGGCTAGTACAGATACGCAGTATTTT.

This clonotype was seen repeatedly, ten times or more. This rearrangement joins TRBV7-6 to TRBJ1-6; D perhaps matches TRBD1 (5 bases). CDR1 is SGHVS, CDR2 FNYEAQ, per germline. This CDR3 has 15 amino acids. V lost 0 bases and J 9 bases, leaving 12 bases between the germline ends. The CDR3 DNA follows: TGTGCCAGCAGCTTAGCAAGGGGCGCGGGTTCACCCCTCCACTTT. Translating it yields CASSLARGAGSPLHF.

The sample holds many counts of this clonotype. This chain joins TRBV4-1 and TRBJ2-3; unclear D gene. CDR1 is MGHRA, CDR2 YSYEKL, per germline. This CDR3 region has 15 residues. V lost 2 bases and J 2 bases, leaving 11 bases between the germline ends. The DNA for the CDR3 is TGCGCCAGCAGCCAACCCGCGTACTCCACAGATACGCAGTATTTT. Translated, it gives CASSQPAYSTDTQYF.

The chain links TRBV5-1 to TRBJ2-1; 15 bases agree with TRBD2. Per germline, CDR1 SGHRS and CDR2 YFSETQ. The CDR3 length is 16 residues. The V segment lost 4 bases and the J segment 4 bases; nucleotides outside the gene matches: 3. CDR3 sequence reads: CASSPGLAGGYNEQFF. CDR3 nucleotides: TGCGCCAGCAGCCCGGGACTAGCGGGGGGTTACAATGAGCAGTTCTTC.

There are many counts of this clonotype. V and J are TRBV7-6 and TRBJ2-3, with D possibly matching TRBD1 (6 bases). V lost 0 bases to trimming and J lost 1 base, with 8 bases between them. From germline, CDR1 is SGHVS and CDR2 FNYEAQ. The CDR3 covers 15 residues. DNA for the CDR3: TGTGCCAGCAGCTTAGCCTGGACAGGCACAGATACGCAGTATTTT. Its translation is CASSLAWTGTDTQYF.

This clonotype was seen a handful of times. The chain joins TRBV2 to TRBJ1-5; unclear D gene. The germline V and J ends were trimmed by 4 bases and 7 bases, with 8 bases remaining between them. Germline-derived CDR1 and CDR2 are SNHLY and FYNNEI. This CDR3 region has 12 residues. This CDR3 reads CASSAREQPQHF. The DNA for the CDR3 is TGTGCCAGCAGTGCTAGGGAACAGCCCCAGCATTTT.

The rearrangement links TRBV7-3 to TRBJ2-3; D is uncertain. V lost 1 base and J lost 0, with 11 bases in between. Germline V gene sequence: CDR1 SGHTA, CDR2 FQGTGA. The CDR3 is 16 amino acids. The CDR3 region is CASSLNPGPSTDTQYF. For the CDR3, the DNA is TGTGCCAGCAGCTTAAACCCGGGCCCTAGCACAGATACGCAGTATTTT. The entire variable domain, with the rest obtained from reference TRBV7-3 and TRBJ2-3, is as follows: GAGVSQTPSNKVTEKGKYVELRCDPISGHTALYWYRQSLGQGPEFLIYFQGTGAADDSGLPNDRFFAVRPEGSVSTLKIQRTERGDSAVYLCASSLNPGPSTDTQYFGPGTRLTVL.

This clonotype was detected ten times or more. The J gene is TRBJ2-3, the V gene TRBV6-1, with 9 bases identical to TRBD1. CDR3 length: 15 amino acids. Germline CDR1 reads MNHNS; CDR2 reads SASEGT. V was clipped by 5 bases and J by 3 bases; unmatched bases: 6. The CDR3 reads CASSYDRGGTDTQYF. The CDR3 DNA is TGTGCCAGCAGTTATGACAGGGGGGGTACAGATACGCAGTATTTT.

The chain joins TRBV6-2 or TRBV6-3 to TRBJ2-7, with D possibly being TRBD1 or TRBD2 (5 bases each). V dropped 7 bases and J dropped 5 bases, with 21 bases sitting between them. Germline CDR1 and CDR2: MNHEY and SVGEGT. This CDR3 comprises 15 residues. As DNA, the CDR3 is TGTGCCAGCACCGAAGGGACCGACGAGGTTGACGAGCAGTACTTC. This gives the protein CASTEGTDEVDEQYF.

The table lists this clonotype with many counts. This chain uses TRBV7-6 with TRBJ2-2; D could derive from TRBD1 or TRBD2 (5 bases each). The CDR3 is 19 amino acids. The germline V and J ends were trimmed by 1 base and 4 bases, with 22 bases remaining between them. The germline gives CDR1 SGHVS, CDR2 FNYEAQ. CDR3 DNA sequence: TGTGCCAGCAGCTTAGATCCCCTCTCGAGGGGATGGCTCACCGGGGAGCTGTTTTTT. Its protein is CASSLDPLSRGWLTGELFF.

This clonotype has only a few counts. The chain combines TRBV7-9 with TRBJ2-3; TRBD2 is a possible D gene (6 bases). Per the germline V gene, CDR1 is SEHNR and CDR2 is FQNEAQ (reference sequence). Between the trimmed V and J ends, which lost 7 bases and 8 bases, there was a span of 19 bases. This CDR3 contains 14 residues. The CDR3 DNA sequence: TGTGCCAGCATCCCACGACTAGACGGGGTTACGCAGTATTTT. Its translation is CASIPRLDGVTQYF.

The V and J genes are TRBV7-6 and TRBJ1-2; D gene ambiguous. CDR3 length: 12 residues. V gave up 2 bases and J gave up 8 bases, with 9 bases separating them. Looked up from germline, CDR1 is SGHVS and CDR2 is FNYEAQ. CDR3 amino acids: CASSLLIRGYTF. The CDR3 DNA reads as TGTGCCAGCAGCTTACTCATCCGGGGCTACACCTTC.

In this sample, this clonotype turned up a few times. The chain uses TRBV9 and TRBJ2-1; no definite D call. Germline V lookup: CDR1 SGDLS, CDR2 YYNGEE. The V and J ends lost 0 bases and 0 bases respectively, with 7 bases between them. This CDR3 spans 15 amino acids. CDR3 sequence reads: CASSVDQSSYNEQFF. CDR3 in DNA: TGTGCCAGCAGCGTAGATCAGAGCTCCTACAATGAGCAGTTCTTC.

The V call is TRBV9, the J call TRBJ2-1; 12 bases map to TRBD2. This CDR3 spans 15 amino acids. V shed 1 base, J shed 9 bases, and the junction held 5 bases outside the gene matches. In germline, CDR1 is SGDLS, CDR2 YYNGEE. CDR3 bases: TGTGCCAGCAGCGTATGGGCTAGCGGGGGGGGTGAGCAGTTCTTC. Translating gives CASSVWASGGGEQFF.

The CDR3 DNA reads as TGTGCCACCCGGACCTCCTATAATTCACCCCTCCACTTT. This encodes CATRTSYNSPLHF. The chain carries TRBV27 and TRBJ1-6; no definite D call. Trimming took 10 bases from V and 0 from J, leaving 7 bases between them. Germline values: CDR1 MNHEY, CDR2 SMNVEV (reference sequence). This CDR3 is built from 13 residues.

This clonotype showed up just a few times. The chain combines TRBV11-2 with TRBJ2-5, with D possibly matching TRBD2 (5 bases). V lost 0 bases, J lost 3 bases, and 8 bases lay in between. This CDR3 contains 14 residues. The germline CDR1 and CDR2 sequences are SGHAT and FQNNGV. CDR3 in amino acids: CASSLDRGKETQYF. The CDR3 DNA follows: TGTGCCAGCAGCTTAGATCGAGGGAAAGAGACCCAGTACTTC. Based on the CDR3 plus reference TRBV11-2 and TRBJ2-5, the full variable domain is EAGVAQSPRYKIIEKRQSVAFWCNPISGHATLYWYQQILGQGPKLLIQFQNNGVVDDSQLPKDRFSAERLKGVDSTLKIQPAKLEDSAVYLCASSLDRGKETQYFGPGTRLLVL.

The chain recombines TRBV11-1 with TRBJ2-5; 8 bases match TRBD1. Germline V CDR1 and CDR2: SGHAT, FQDESV (reference sequence). The CDR3 is 14 amino acids. J was trimmed by 0 bases and V by 7 bases; bases with no gene match: 4. The CDR3 reads CASTTGGYQETQYF. The CDR3 DNA reads TGTGCCAGCACTACAGGGGGGTACCAAGAGACCCAGTACTTC.

This chain links TRBV20-1 with TRBJ1-5; maybe TRBD1 (5 bases). Germline lookup yields CDR1 DFQATT and CDR2 SNEGSKA (reference sequence). V dropped 3 bases and J dropped 0 bases, with 33 bases sitting between them. This CDR3 is built from 22 residues. CDR3: CSARPKWDAEERREYSNQPQHF. The CDR3 bases are TGCAGTGCTAGGCCCAAGTGGGACGCCGAGGAACGTCGGGAGTATAGCAATCAGCCCCAGCATTTT.

In its sample, this clonotype was seen many times. This rearrangement joins TRBV6-5 to TRBJ2-1; D is undetermined. Germline lookup yields CDR1 MNHEY and CDR2 SVGAGI. The ends were cut back, 2 bases at V and 5 bases at J, with 13 bases in the middle. This CDR3 region has 15 residues. In DNA, the CDR3 is TGTGCCAGCAGTTACAACTTAGGGCCGAACAATGAGCAGTTCTTC. Protein product: CASSYNLGPNNEQFF.

This clonotype was detected ten times or more. The chain recombines TRBV6-5 with TRBJ1-1; D is uncertain. The length of the CDR3 is 13 residues. Germline V lookup: CDR1 MNHEY, CDR2 SVGAGI. With 2 bases removed from V and 3 bases from J, the gap between germline ends came to 7 bases. The CDR3 protein is CASSYIRDTEAFF. Here the CDR3 DNA reads TGTGCCAGCAGTTACATCCGGGACACTGAAGCTTTCTTT.

The rearrangement uses TRBV27 and TRBJ2-2; 7 bases map to TRBD1. This CDR3 spans 17 amino acids. The germline V gene encodes CDR1 MNHEY and CDR2 SMNVEV (reference sequence). Trimming removed 1 base from V and 7 bases from J; junction bases left unmatched: 12. The CDR3 coding sequence is TGTGCCAGCAGTTTATACGTAGTACAGGGGATCATCGGGGAGCTGTTTTTT. As protein: CASSLYVVQGIIGELFF.

The rearrangement uses TRBV7-2 and TRBJ2-7; D gene uncertain. Trimming pared 5 bases from V and 6 bases from J, leaving 20 bases between. CDR3 size: 15 residues. Germline CDR1 reads SGHTA; CDR2 reads FQGNSA. CDR3 amino acids: CASSLPGPEGTEQYF. CDR3 sequence (DNA): TGTGCCAGCAGCCTCCCTGGGCCGGAAGGCACCGAGCAGTACTTC. The full variable domain, completed using reference TRBV7-2 and TRBJ2-7, is GAGVSQSPSNKVTEKGKDVELRCDPISGHTALYWYRQSLGQGLEFLIYFQGNSAPDKSGLPSDRFSAERTGGSVSTLTIQRTQQEDSAVYLCASSLPGPEGTEQYFGPGTRLTVT.

The rearrangement uses TRBV12-3 or TRBV12-4 and TRBJ1-1; D is undetermined. The CDR3 has 12 residues. Deletions cut 3 bases from V and 6 bases from J, with 8 bases between. CDR3 in amino acids: CASSFFGAEAFF. For the CDR3, the DNA is TGTGCCAGCAGTTTTTTCGGGGCTGAAGCTTTCTTT.